This T cell receptor (beta chain) was identified in a study of T cell responses to AZD1222 COVID-19 vaccine. Study results and limitations: Spike was spanned by vaccine-associated CD4 TCRs, with dominance at 160-218 and 743-854. There were mostly white British donors and more females than males, and clonal diversity was possibly underestimated. Baseline serostatus was positive in only a handful of AZD1222 recipients. Two AZD1222 doses significantly raised spike-specific TCR breadth and depth over controls.

The germline CDR1 and CDR2 sequences are SGHTA and FQGTGA. Trimming pared 0 bases from V and 6 bases from J, leaving 9 bases between. This CDR3 comprises 14 residues. TCRdb's table, derived via immunoSEQ multiplex PCR, lists solely in-frame clones and lacks some. The sample shows about 99,000 clones, approximately 90% of them seen only once. This clone was seen only once. The antigen is not known. The sample was peripheral blood, taken on day 0 of AZD1222 vaccination. The rearrangement joins TRBV7-3 to TRBJ2-1; D may be TRBD1 (5 bases). The TCR comes from an adult in good health. As DNA, the CDR3 is TGTGCCAGCAGCTTAACGGGGCGACCCAATGAGCAGTTCTTC. It is translated as CASSLTGRPNEQFF.